The 3 T cell receptor beta chains presented below share a single source sample, sequenced in a study of cytomegalovirus exposure and HLA in healthy donors. Vbeta (60) and Jbeta (13) primers were used in the PCR. Using immunoSEQ multiplex PCR, the repertoire was profiled, and TCRdb retains in-frame clones only, with some absent. The repertoire has 100,000 or so clones, 79% of them found once; the top ten carry 3.5% to 5%. The specimen sequenced was PBMCs. These receptors all stem from a female donor in good health and CMV-seropositive.

The chain has TRBV7-2 and TRBJ2-7; 7 bases are shared with TRBD1. From germline, CDR1 is SGHTA and CDR2 FQGNSA. The V segment lost 5 bases and the J segment 0 bases; nucleotides outside the gene matches: 4. CDR3 length equals 14 residues. Here the CDR3 reads CASSLQGSSYEQYF. The CDR3 nucleotides are TGTGCCAGCAGCCTACAGGGGAGCTCCTACGAGCAGTACTTC. Together with reference TRBV7-2 and TRBJ2-7, the CDR3 gives the full variable domain: GAGVSQSPSNKVTEKGKDVELRCDPISGHTALYWYRQSLGQGLEFLIYFQGNSAPDKSGLPSDRFSAERTGGSVSTLTIQRTQQEDSAVYLCASSLQGSSYEQYFGPGTRLTVT.

The CDR3 nucleotides read TGTGCCAGCAGCTTAGTCGGACAGACTGAAGCTTTCTTT. It encodes CASSLVGQTEAFF. V usage is TRBV5-8 and J usage is TRBJ1-1; D perhaps matches TRBD1 (6 bases). Deletions cut 2 bases from V and 5 bases from J, with 10 bases between. Per germline, CDR1 SGHTS and CDR2 YDEGEE. This CDR3 has 13 residues.

This rearrangement joins TRBV6-5 to TRBJ2-1, with D possibly TRBD2 on 5 matching bases. The germline gives CDR1 MNHEY, CDR2 SVGAGI. Trimming removed 2 bases at V and 8 bases at J, with 7 bases between. The CDR3 consists of 12 residues. Here the CDR3 DNA reads TGTGCCAGCAGTTACCTCGGGGATGAGCAGTTCTTC. It translates to CASSYLGDEQFF.